The 2 T cell receptor beta chains presented below share a single source sample, sequenced in a study of T-cell memory formation after mild COVID-19. One entry per CDR3 protein results from TCRdb running MiXCR on the 5' RACE reads. The sample yields hundreds of thousands of distinct CDR3 sequences, 25% to 30% seen once. Sequenced: PBMCs or a T cell subset sorted from them (not recorded which). The receptor set was obtained from an adult woman who had mild COVID-19 (a few samples of this study predate the infection). Cell type and time point are not known.

The rearrangement joins TRBV29-1 to TRBJ2-7; D possibly corresponds to TRBD1 (5 bases). The V gene lost 4 bases and the J gene lost 2 bases, with 6 bases spanning the gap. The CDR3 length is 11 residues. Germline CDR1 is SQVTM and CDR2 is ANQGSEA. CDR3 amino acids: CSVGQTYEQYF. The CDR3 DNA reads TGCAGCGTTGGACAGACCTACGAGCAGTACTTC.

The table lists this clonotype with a few counts. V usage is TRBV7-9 and J usage is TRBJ2-3, with 7 bases lining up with TRBD2. Trimming cost V 5 bases and J 7 bases; bases outside gene matches: 9. The length of the CDR3 is 14 residues. In germline, CDR1 is SEHNR, CDR2 FQNEAQ (reference sequence). This CDR3 is CASSSGVWGHTQYF. DNA for the CDR3: TGTGCCAGCAGCAGCGGGGTCTGGGGCCATACGCAGTATTTT.